This T cell receptor (beta chain) was observed in a study of T cells expressing NK-cell markers. Study overall: Repertoire data for TCR beta were derived from sorted T cells (CD3+CD56+NKG2C+, CD3+CD56+NKG2C- and CD3+CD56-NKG2C+). Regarding the study as a whole: A range of 1.0-7.0% of CD8+ T cells consisted of dominant NKG2C+ clonotypes in several donors.

Points on this clonotype: Its cognate antigen is unknown.

The CDR3 runs 17 residues. TCRdb reprocessed the 5' RACE reads, keeping one entry per CDR3 protein, no DNA. The table for this sample gives about 460,000 distinct CDR3 sequences. Sequencing was done on a sample of blood T cells: a sorted CD56 or NKG2C T cell subset, CD4+ or CD8+ T cells, or bulk PBMC T cells (not recorded which). The rearrangement links TRBV12-3 or TRBV12-4 to TRBJ1-3; TCRdb calls TRBD1, which cannot be checked without DNA. This receptor was identified in a woman aged 45 to 65 in good health. CDR3 sequence: CASSLGDRFSSGNTIYF.